The T cell receptor beta chain under discussion was sequenced for a study of blood T cell repertoires in COVID-19. Looking at the study overall: Samples of COVID-19 (acute and convalescent) were obtained from the United States, Italy and Spain. T cells, B-cell-depleted T cells, or PBMCs provided the cDNA or gDNA that served as material.

CDR3 length: 14 amino acids. Germline V lookup: CDR1 MNHEY, CDR2 SVGAGI. The V and J ends lost 5 bases and 3 bases respectively, with 11 bases between them. In the authors' workflow: Amplifying reference gene primers gave estimates of nucleated cell counts. TCRdb keeps only in-frame clones here, not all; method: immunoSEQ multiplex PCR. That table is the source of V, J and clone size, and D and trimming were worked out from the DNA. The data hold more than 150,000 clones, with 65% to 85% observed a single time. This clonotype was sampled from a woman aged 55-69 years with acute or convalescent COVID-19. The sample taken for sequencing was peripheral blood. The chain recombines TRBV6-5 with TRBJ1-5; a weak D match, TRBD1 (6 bases). CDR3 in amino acids: CASSRGQINQPQHF. Written as DNA, the CDR3 is TGTGCCAGCAGTCGAGGACAGATCAATCAGCCCCAGCATTTT.